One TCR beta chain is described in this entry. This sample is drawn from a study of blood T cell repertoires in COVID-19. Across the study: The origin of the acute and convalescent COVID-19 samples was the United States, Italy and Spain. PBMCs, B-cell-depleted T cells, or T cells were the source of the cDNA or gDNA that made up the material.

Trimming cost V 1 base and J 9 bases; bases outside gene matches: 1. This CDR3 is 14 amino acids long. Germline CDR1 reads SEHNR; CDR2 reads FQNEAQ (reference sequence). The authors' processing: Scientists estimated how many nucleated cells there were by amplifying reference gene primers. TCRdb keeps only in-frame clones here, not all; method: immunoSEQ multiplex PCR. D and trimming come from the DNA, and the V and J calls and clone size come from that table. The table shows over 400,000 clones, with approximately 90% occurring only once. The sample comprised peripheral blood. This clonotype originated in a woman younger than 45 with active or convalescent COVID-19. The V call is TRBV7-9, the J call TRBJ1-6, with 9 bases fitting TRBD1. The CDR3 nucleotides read TGTGCCAGCAGCTTAGAACAGGGGGCTTCACCCCTCCACTTT. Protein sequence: CASSLEQGASPLHF.